This T cell receptor (beta chain) was observed in a study of HIV-infected patients and healthy controls. Alpha and beta constant-region primers primed reverse transcription of about 500 ng RNA. Separate chain-specific third strand synthesis with multiplexing indices produced the alpha and beta libraries. One primer pair amplified all rearrangements per chain; each cDNA got molecular barcodes. MiXCR, run by TCRdb on the 5' RACE reads, gives a single entry per CDR3 protein. Of about 13,000 distinct CDR3 sequences in the sample, roughly a tenth are singletons; the top ten hold 6.5% to 7.5%. In this sample, this clonotype is medium-sized. The antigen is undetermined. The repertoire came from unfractionated whole blood and reflected all unsorted peripheral T cells. Study-wide points: Donor HLA types were not determined in the study. Significantly higher mean Gini indices appeared in HIV-infected repertoires, possibly reflecting oligoclonality. Healthy controls carried many MAIT alpha-chain CDR3s, while HIV+ repertoires had few.

Per the germline V gene, CDR1 is SGHTA and CDR2 is FQGNSA. J was trimmed by 5 bases and V by 1 base; bases with no gene match: 6. CDR3 size: 16 residues. The V gene is TRBV7-2, the J gene TRBJ2-3; 10 bases are shared with TRBD2. This receptor was taken from an adult in good health. The sequenced sample was blood. This chain's CDR3 is CASSLVQRGGLDTQYF. Here the CDR3 DNA reads TGTGCCAGCAGCTTAGTGCAGCGGGGGGGCCTAGATACGCAGTATTTT.